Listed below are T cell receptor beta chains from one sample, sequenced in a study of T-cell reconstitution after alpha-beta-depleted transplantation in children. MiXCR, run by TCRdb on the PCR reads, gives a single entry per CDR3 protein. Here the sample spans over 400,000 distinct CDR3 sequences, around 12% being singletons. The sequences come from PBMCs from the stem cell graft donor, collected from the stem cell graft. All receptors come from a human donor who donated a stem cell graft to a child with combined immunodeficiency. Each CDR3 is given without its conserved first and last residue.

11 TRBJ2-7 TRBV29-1 SAIRDLPGEQY
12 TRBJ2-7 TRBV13 ASSRGGLGDEQY
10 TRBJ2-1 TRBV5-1 ASRQRGNEQF
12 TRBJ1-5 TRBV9 ASSVGWSNQPQH
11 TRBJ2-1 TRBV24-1 ATSDATSDEQF
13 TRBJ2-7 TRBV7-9 ASSPPLDGSVEQY
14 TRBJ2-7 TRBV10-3 AISESGGWLSYEQY
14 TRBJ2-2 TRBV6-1 ASKRVRGQDTGELF
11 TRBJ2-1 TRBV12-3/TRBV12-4 ASSLELAEEQF
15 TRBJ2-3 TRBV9 ASSVVTSFWGTDTQY
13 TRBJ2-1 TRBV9 ASSDRPGYYNEQF
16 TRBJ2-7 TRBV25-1 ASSEYFLNEVGRGEQY
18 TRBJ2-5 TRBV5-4 ASSLYFAAGGAGEGETQY
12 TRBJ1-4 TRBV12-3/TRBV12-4 ASSRGQSYEKLF
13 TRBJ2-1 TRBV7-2 ASSEETGGYNEQF
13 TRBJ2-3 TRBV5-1 ASSLYRDNTDTQY
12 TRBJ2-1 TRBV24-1 ATSPDWSYNEQF
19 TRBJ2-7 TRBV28 ASSTFLVTGTSGYRSYEQY
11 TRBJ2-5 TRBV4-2 ASSLDGRETQY
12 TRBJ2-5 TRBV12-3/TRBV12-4 ASSPRGGPETQY
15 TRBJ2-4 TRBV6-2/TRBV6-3 ASSPPWAGWAKNIQY
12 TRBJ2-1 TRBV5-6 ASSLRQGAVEQF
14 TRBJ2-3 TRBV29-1 SVADSSTQSTDTQY
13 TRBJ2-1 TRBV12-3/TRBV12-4 ASSMLAGGNNEQF
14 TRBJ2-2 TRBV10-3 AISDRWALRGGELF